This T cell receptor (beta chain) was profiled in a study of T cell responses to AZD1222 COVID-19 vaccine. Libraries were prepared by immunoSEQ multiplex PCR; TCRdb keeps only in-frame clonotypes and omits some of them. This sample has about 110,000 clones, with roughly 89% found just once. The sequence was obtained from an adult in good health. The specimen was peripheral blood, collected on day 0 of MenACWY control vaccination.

This CDR3 reads CASSLDRGRDYGYTF. CDR3 bases: TGTGCCAGCAGCTTAGACCGGGGCAGGGACTATGGCTACACCTTC. The J gene is TRBJ1-2, the V gene TRBV11-2; perhaps TRBD1 as D (5 bases). CDR3 length: 15 residues. V was trimmed by 0 bases and J by 3 bases, leaving 11 bases between them. Germline loops: CDR1 SGHAT, CDR2 FQNNGV.